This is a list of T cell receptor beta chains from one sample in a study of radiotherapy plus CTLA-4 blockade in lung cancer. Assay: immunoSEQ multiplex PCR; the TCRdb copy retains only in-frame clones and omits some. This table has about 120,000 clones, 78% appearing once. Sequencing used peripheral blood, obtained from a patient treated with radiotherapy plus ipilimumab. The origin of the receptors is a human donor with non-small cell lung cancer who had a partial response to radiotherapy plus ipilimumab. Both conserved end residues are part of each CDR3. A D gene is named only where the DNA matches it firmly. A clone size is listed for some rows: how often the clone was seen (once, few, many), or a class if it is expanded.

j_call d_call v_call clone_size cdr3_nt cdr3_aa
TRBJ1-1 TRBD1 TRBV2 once TGTGCCAACAGGGAACAGGGGGGCACTGAAGCTTTCTTT CANREQGGTEAFF
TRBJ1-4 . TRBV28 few TGTGCCAGCAGACCTGCCGGGGCAACTAATGAAAAACTGTTTTTT CASRPAGATNEKLFF
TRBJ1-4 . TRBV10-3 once TGTGCCATCAGGAAGGACACCGCTAATGAAAAACTGTTTTTT CAIRKDTANEKLFF
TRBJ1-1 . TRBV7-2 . TGTGCCAGCAGCTTGGCGGACGGGAAGAACACTGAAGCTTTCTTT CASSLADGKNTEAFF
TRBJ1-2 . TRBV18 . TGTGCCAGCTCACCGCAGAGAGAGGCTAACTATGGCTACACCTTC CASSPQREANYGYTF
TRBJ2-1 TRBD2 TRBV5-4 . TGTGCCAGCAGCCTGGGGACTAGCGGGTTGATTTACAATGAGCAGTTCTTC CASSLGTSGLIYNEQFF
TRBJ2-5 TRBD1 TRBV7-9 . TGTGCCAGCAGCACCCCTGACAGGGGAACACAAGAGACCCAGTACTTC CASSTPDRGTQETQYF
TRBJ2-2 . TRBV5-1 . TGCGCCAGCAGCTTGGATCCGGGCGGGGAGCTGTTTTTT CASSLDPGGELFF
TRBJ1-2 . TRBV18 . TGTGCCAGCTCACCATCACAGGATAAATCATATGGCTACACCTTC CASSPSQDKSYGYTF
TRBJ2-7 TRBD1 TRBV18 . TGTGCCAGCTCACCACCCGATACAGGGGCCTACGAGCAGTACTTC CASSPPDTGAYEQYF
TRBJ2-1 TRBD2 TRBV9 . TGTGCCAGCACACCCATGCCCGCGGGAGGACGGAGTGAGCAGTTCTTC CASTPMPAGGRSEQFF
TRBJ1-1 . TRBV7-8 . TGTGCCAGCAGTTGGACAGCGAACACTGAAGCTTTCTTT CASSWTANTEAFF
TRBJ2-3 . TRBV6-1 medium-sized TGTGCCAGCAGCAGGGGCAGCGGCGCAGATACGCAGTATTTT CASSRGSGADTQYF
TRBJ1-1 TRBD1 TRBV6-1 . TGTGCCAGCACCCCCGGGACAGGCGACACTGAAGCTTTCTTT CASTPGTGDTEAFF
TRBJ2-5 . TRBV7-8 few TGTGCCAGCAGCCGTCATCCCAGAGAGACCCAGTACTTC CASSRHPRETQYF
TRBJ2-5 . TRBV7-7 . TGTGCTAGCTCTCTATCGGGGACACAAGAGACCCAGTACTTC CASSLSGTQETQYF
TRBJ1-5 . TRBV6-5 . TGTGCCAGCAGTGACCGGGGCAATCAGCCCCAGCATTTT CASSDRGNQPQHF
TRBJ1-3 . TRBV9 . TGTGCCAGCAGCGTACCCACGGAGGGCTCTGGAAACACCATATATTTT CASSVPTEGSGNTIYF
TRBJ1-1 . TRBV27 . TGTGCCAGCAGTTTATCGCAAGCTCGAGCCACTGAAGCTTTCTTT CASSLSQARATEAFF
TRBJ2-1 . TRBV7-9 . TGTGCCAGCAGCTTAGCGGGGGCCTCGGAGCAGTTCTTC CASSLAGASEQFF
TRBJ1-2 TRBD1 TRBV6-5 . TGTGCCAGCAGGGAAACAGGGGGCGGCTACACCTTC CASRETGGGYTF
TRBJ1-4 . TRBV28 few TGTGCCTCCCTGGGAGCCCTAACTGAAAAACTGTTTTTT CASLGALTEKLFF
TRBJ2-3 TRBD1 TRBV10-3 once TGTGCCATCACCAAGGGACAGGGGTATAGCGATACGCAGTATTTT CAITKGQGYSDTQYF
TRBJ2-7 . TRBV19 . TGTGCCAGTAGTATAGACGGAGCGAGTGTCTCCTACGAGCAGTACTTC CASSIDGASVSYEQYF
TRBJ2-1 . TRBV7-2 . TGTGCCAGCAGCTTAAGGATGGAGGTTGAGCAGTTCTTC CASSLRMEVEQFF
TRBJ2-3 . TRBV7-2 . TGTGCCAGCAGCTCCTGGGAGGGGGGGGATACGCAGTATTTT CASSSWEGGDTQYF
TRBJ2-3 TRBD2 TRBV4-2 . TGTGCCAGCAGCCGTTTAGCGGGAACGGAGGCAGATACGCAGTATTTT CASSRLAGTEADTQYF
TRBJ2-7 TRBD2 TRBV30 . TGTGCCTGGACTCTAGCGGGGCAGACCTACGAGCAGTACTTC CAWTLAGQTYEQYF
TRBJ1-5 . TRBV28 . TGTGCCAGCAGTTTTGACAGGCTCGCAGTGGCCCAGCATTTT CASSFDRLAVAQHF
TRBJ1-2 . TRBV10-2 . TGCGCCAGCTCACCACAGGGCTCCTATGGCTACACCTTC CASSPQGSYGYTF
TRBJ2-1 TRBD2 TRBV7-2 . TGTGCCAGCAGCGCAGTGGTCCTAGCGGGAGTTAATGAGCAGTTCTTC CASSAVVLAGVNEQFF
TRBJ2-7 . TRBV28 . TGTGCCAGCAGTTTAGGGCTTCTTGGCGTCGAACAGTACTTC CASSLGLLGVEQYF
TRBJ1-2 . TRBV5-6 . TGTGCCAGCAGCGCGGGACCCGTGGGCTACACCTTC CASSAGPVGYTF
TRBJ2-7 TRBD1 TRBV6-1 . TGTGCCAGCAATCCTGGGACAGTACAAGGCGAGCAGTACTTC CASNPGTVQGEQYF
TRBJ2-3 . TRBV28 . TGTGCCAGCAGTTTGGCGGGACCCGGCACAGATACGCAGTATTTT CASSLAGPGTDTQYF
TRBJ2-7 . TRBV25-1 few TGTGCCAGCACCCAGACAGTCGAGCAGTACTTC CASTQTVEQYF
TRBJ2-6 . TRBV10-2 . TGCGCCAGCAGTTGGGGCGCTGGGGCCAACGTCCTGACTTTC CASSWGAGANVLTF